The clone carrying this T cell receptor beta chain was detected only a few times. Looked up from germline, CDR1 is SQVTM and CDR2 is ANQGSEA. V gave up 3 bases and J gave up 7 bases, with 12 bases separating them. The CDR3 is 12 amino acids. The sample belongs to a study of T-cell reconstitution after alpha-beta-depleted transplantation in children. Unique molecular identifiers tagged the TCRbeta library. TCRdb fed the PCR reads into MiXCR, producing one record per CDR3 protein. The data contain around 400,000 distinct CDR3 sequences, 11% of them singletons. Sample: PBMCs from the stem cell graft donor, taken from the stem cell graft. The clonotype originates from a human donor who donated a stem cell graft to a child with acute myeloid leukemia. V is TRBV29-1 and J is TRBJ1-1, with D uncertain. The CDR3 coding sequence is TGCAGCGTTGAGGGGTTGATACGTGAAGCTTTCTTT. Translated: CSVEGLIREAFF.